A single sample is the source of the 16 T cell receptor beta chains below, sequenced in a study of blood T cell repertoires in COVID-19. The assay was immunoSEQ multiplex PCR, and TCRdb's table has in-frame clones only and misses some. The sample has about 68,000 clones, 65% to 80% seen once. Input material: peripheral blood. These TCRs come from a woman aged 45 to 65 with acute or convalescent COVID-19.

This chain uses TRBV27 with TRBJ1-1; 8 bases fit TRBD1. Trimming removed 4 bases from V and 6 bases from J; junction bases left unmatched: 10. The germline V gene encodes CDR1 MNHEY and CDR2 SMNVEV (reference sequence). The CDR3 is 15 amino acids. CDR3 coding DNA: TGTGCCAGCAGTTCAACTCCAGGGGGCCGCTCTGAAGCTTTCTTT. This sequence encodes CASSSTPGGRSEAFF.

This chain connects TRBV5-1 to TRBJ2-3; 7 nucleotides match TRBD2. This CDR3 contains 15 residues. V lost 7 bases and J lost 2; bases outside the gene matches: 10. Germline assignment: CDR1 SGHRS and CDR2 YFSETQ. CDR3 coding DNA: TGCGCCAGCGGGGGGGTGACGTCAGACACAGATACGCAGTATTTT. It specifies CASGGVTSDTDTQYF.

With regard to this clone: The same CDR3 is also encoded by other DNA sequences in this sample. The chain uses TRBV27 and TRBJ2-7; TRBD1 aligns across 10 bases. The length of the CDR3 is 17 residues. Germline trimming cut 2 bases from V and 3 bases from J; bases unmatched to any gene: 10. CDR1 and CDR2 from the germline V gene are MNHEY and SMNVEV (reference sequence). The CDR3 loop is CASSLRIRTGGNYEQYF. CDR3 nucleotides: TGTGCCAGCAGTTTAAGAATAAGGACAGGGGGAAACTACGAGCAGTACTTC.

CDR3 in DNA: TGTGCCAGCAAGCGGGGGCCCTACGAGCAGTACTTC. Residues: CASKRGPYEQYF. This chain uses TRBV6-5 with TRBJ2-7; 8 bases match TRBD2. V lost 7 bases, J lost 2 bases, and 1 base stayed unmatched. This CDR3 region has 12 residues. Germline lookup yields CDR1 MNHEY and CDR2 SVGAGI.

This clone appeared a few times. V is TRBV7-2 and J is TRBJ2-5, with 8 bases fitting TRBD2. Germline V gene lookup returns CDR1 SGHTA and CDR2 FQGNSA. The CDR3 is 15 residues long. The ends lost 3 bases at V and 4 bases at J; junction bases unmatched: 7. CDR3 nucleotide sequence: TGTGCCAGCAGCTTGACTAGCGCGACCTTAGAGACCCAGTACTTC. Translated, it gives CASSLTSATLETQYF.

The chain combines TRBV5-4 with TRBJ2-1; possibly TRBD2 for D (6 bases). This CDR3 is built from 15 residues. With 2 bases removed from V and 7 bases from J, the gap between germline ends came to 16 bases. CDR1 is SGHNT and CDR2 is YYREEE in the germline V gene (reference sequence). CDR3 DNA sequence: TGTGCCAGCAGCTTTGGGGGGACGAAAAATAATGAGCAGTTCTTC. Translating gives CASSFGGTKNNEQFF.

The V gene is TRBV6-5, the J gene TRBJ1-2, with 7 nucleotides matching TRBD1. This CDR3 spans 14 amino acids. V was pared by 6 bases and J by 4 bases, with 8 bases of the junction left unmatched. Germline values: CDR1 MNHEY, CDR2 SVGAGI. This chain's CDR3 is CASSHPGQSYGYTF. Written as DNA, the CDR3 is TGTGCCAGCAGCCATCCGGGACAGAGCTATGGCTACACCTTC.

V gene TRBV6-6 combines with J gene TRBJ1-5; D not resolved. The CDR3 spans 14 residues. From germline, CDR1 is MNHNY and CDR2 SVGAGI (reference sequence). The V end was cut by 2 bases, the J end by 6 bases, with 11 bases between. The DNA of the CDR3 is TGTGCCAGCAGTTACCCCGAGATCCTTCAGCCCCAGCATTTT. Its protein is CASSYPEILQPQHF.

This clone was recorded a few times. The chain uses TRBV2 and TRBJ2-1, with TRBD2 as a possible D gene (6 bases). The CDR3 is made up of 14 amino acids. Germline V gives CDR1 SNHLY, CDR2 FYNNEI. Trimming left V 3 bases short and J 6 bases short, with 12 bases between. CDR3 DNA: TGTGCCAGCAGTGACCCGGGGGTTGGCAATGAGCAGTTCTTC. This encodes CASSDPGVGNEQFF.

The chain has TRBV11-2 and TRBJ2-6; 9 positions agree with TRBD2. Germline CDR1 and CDR2: SGHAT and FQNNGV. The CDR3 runs to 19 residues. Germline trimming cut 2 bases from V and 0 bases from J; bases unmatched to any gene: 8. CDR3 residues: CASSLRASGIDSGANVLTF. The DNA of the CDR3 is TGTGCCAGCAGCTTAAGGGCTAGCGGGATCGACTCTGGGGCCAACGTCCTGACTTTC.

The chain joins TRBV10-3 to TRBJ2-5; tentative D call: TRBD2 (6 bases). V lost 6 bases and J 2 bases, leaving 13 bases between the germline ends. This CDR3 has 14 residues. CDR1 and CDR2 from the germline V gene are ENHRY and SYGVKD. The CDR3 loop reads CAISLTSGQETQYF. The CDR3 DNA reads as TGTGCCATCAGCCTGACTAGTGGGCAAGAGACCCAGTACTTC.

The chain uses TRBV7-2 and TRBJ2-3; 7 bases are shared with TRBD1. The V and J ends lost 5 bases and 3 bases, in that order; junction bases with no gene match: 5. Germline V CDR1 and CDR2: SGHTA, FQGNSA. This CDR3 has 14 amino acids. The CDR3 spells CASSPRQGTDTQYF. The CDR3, as DNA: TGTGCCAGCAGCCCCAGACAGGGAACAGATACGCAGTATTTT.

The chain has TRBV5-1 and TRBJ1-1, with D possibly matching TRBD1 (5 bases). V shed 5 bases and J shed 1 base, with 15 bases lying between them. Germline CDR1 SGHRS, CDR2 YFSETQ. CDR3 size: 15 residues. The CDR3 reads CASSSWGGTNTEAFF. CDR3 in DNA: TGCGCCAGCAGTTCCTGGGGGGGTACGAACACTGAAGCTTTCTTT.

The chain couples TRBV5-4 to TRBJ2-2; 15 positions agree with TRBD2. V lost 1 base, J lost 1 base, and 5 bases stayed unmatched. Germline CDR1 is SGHNT and CDR2 is YYREEE (reference sequence). The CDR3 consists of 19 residues. DNA of the CDR3: TGTGCCAGCAGCTTGACGGGACTAGCGGGAGGTCGGAACACCGGGGAGCTGTTTTTT. The encoded protein is CASSLTGLAGGRNTGELFF. Complete variable domain (other parts from reference TRBV5-4 and TRBJ2-2): ETGVTQSPTHLIKTRGQQVTLRCSSQSGHNTVSWYQQALGQGPQFIFQYYREEENGRGNFPPRFSGLQFPNYSSELNVNALELDDSALYLCASSLTGLAGGRNTGELFFGEGSRLTVL.

The V gene is TRBV7-9, the J gene TRBJ1-4; the D is unclear. Per germline, CDR1 SEHNR and CDR2 FQNEAQ (reference sequence). The CDR3 is 19 amino acids. Trimming pared 4 bases from V and 0 bases from J, leaving 21 bases between. DNA of the CDR3: TGTGCCAGCAGCTACAACTTGGCTGGGCCCGTTGCAACTAATGAAAAACTGTTTTTT. Its translation: CASSYNLAGPVATNEKLFF.

The CDR3 region is CASSLAGQPQETQYF. The CDR3 DNA sequence: TGCGCCAGCAGCTTGGCGGGACAGCCACAAGAGACCCAGTACTTC. This rearrangement joins TRBV5-1 to TRBJ2-5; 7 nucleotides match TRBD1. V lost 0 bases to trimming and J lost 2 bases; unmatched junction nucleotides: 4. CDR1 and CDR2 (germline): SGHRS, YFSETQ. The CDR3 is 15 amino acids.